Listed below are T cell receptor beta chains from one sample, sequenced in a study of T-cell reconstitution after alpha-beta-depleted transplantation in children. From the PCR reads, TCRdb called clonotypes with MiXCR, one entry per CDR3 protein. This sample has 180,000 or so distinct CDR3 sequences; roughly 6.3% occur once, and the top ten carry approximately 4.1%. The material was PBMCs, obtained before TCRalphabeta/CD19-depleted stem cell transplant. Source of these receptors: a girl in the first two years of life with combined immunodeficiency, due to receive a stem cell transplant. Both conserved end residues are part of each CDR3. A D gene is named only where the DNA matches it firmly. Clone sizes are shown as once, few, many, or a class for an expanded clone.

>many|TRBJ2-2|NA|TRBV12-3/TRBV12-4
TGTGCCAGCAGTCCCGGGACATATGTTTTCGGGGAGCTGTTTTTT
CASSPGTYVFGELFF
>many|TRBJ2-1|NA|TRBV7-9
TGTGCCAGCAGCCCACCCGGCGAGCGAAGCAATGAGCAGTTCTTC
CASSPPGERSNEQFF
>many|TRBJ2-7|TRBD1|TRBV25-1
TGTGCCAGCAGCGAACACCCAGGACAGGGTTCGACCTACGAGCAGTACTTC
CASSEHPGQGSTYEQYF
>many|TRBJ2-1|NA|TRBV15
TGTGCCACCAGCGTAGGAGGGGACAATGAGCAGTTCTTC
CATSVGGDNEQFF
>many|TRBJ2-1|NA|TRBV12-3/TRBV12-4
TGTGCCAGCAGTTTTTTCCTCGAGGCCCCGAACAATGAGCAGTTCTTC
CASSFFLEAPNNEQFF
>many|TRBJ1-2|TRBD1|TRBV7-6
TGTGCCAGCAGCTTACTCCCCTATATTGACAGGGCGACATCCCCCCATGGCTACACCTTC
CASSLLPYIDRATSPHGYTF
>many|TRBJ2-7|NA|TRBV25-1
TGTGCCAGCAGTGTAAGGTGGCTTGTCCCGGGGGTTAGCTCCTACGAGCAGTACTTC
CASSVRWLVPGVSSYEQYF
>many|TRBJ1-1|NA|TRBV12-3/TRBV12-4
TGTGCCAGCAGTTTTTGGTCCAGGCGCACTGAAGCTTTCTTT
CASSFWSRRTEAFF
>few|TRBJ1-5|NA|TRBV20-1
TGCAGTGCTAGCCTTGTTACAGGGTTTCAGCCCCAGCATTTT
CSASLVTGFQPQHF
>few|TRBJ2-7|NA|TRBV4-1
TGCGCCAGCAGCCAAGCCAGCTCCTACGAGCAGTACTTC
CASSQASSYEQYF